The sequence of this TCR beta chain was determined in a study of CD8+ T cells in alopecia areata. Across the whole study: Tofacitinib was taken orally by treated patients, and the dose was 5 to 10 mg twice daily. Study results and caveats: Across lesional scalp, and particularly alopecia totalis/universalis, clonality surpassed that of normal scalp.

A note on this clone: Its antigen is as yet unknown.

Treatment noted: oral pan-JAK inhibitor, 5-10 mg twice daily. RNA was isolated and reverse transcribed to cDNA, the sequencing template. This table comes from immunoSEQ multiplex PCR, and its TCRdb copy is limited to in-frame clones, with some not included. The top ten clones hold more than 1.5% of a sample with under 350,000 clones, over 45% of them seen once. The CDR3 loop spans 14 amino acids. Germline V gives CDR1 ENHRY, CDR2 SYGVKD. The V end was cut by 3 bases, the J end by 3 bases, with 9 bases between. The chain is built from TRBV10-3 and TRBJ2-1, with a possible D match to TRBD1 (6 bases). The receptor comes from a human donor with alopecia areata. The sequencing here drew on CD4+ T cells sorted from blood, taken at week 24, from a patient treated with tofacitinib. CDR3 nucleotides: TGTGCCATCAGTGAAGCACAGGGCTACAATGAGCAGTTCTTC. This translates into CAISEAQGYNEQFF.